The entry below gives a single T cell receptor (beta chain) sequence along with its context. Its cognate antigen has yet to be identified. It has no much larger one-base neighbor in the sample; base qualities were not kept. V loses 4 bases, J loses 0 bases, and the germline ends lie 14 bases apart. The CDR3 holds 16 amino acids from the cysteine to the phenylalanine. The sequence is cut down to CDR3 DNA, 48 bases in frame from base 1. The germline V gene (reference sequence) yields SGHKS for CDR1 and YYEKEE for CDR2. This entry comes from a study of blood T cells in healthy people across ages (dated by TCRdb to 2015 to 2017). Study-level background: In model experiments, template switching captured roughly one uniquely barcoded TCR beta cDNA molecule for every two T cells. The study measured age-related changes in TCR beta repertoire diversity using deep sequencing normalized with unique cDNA molecular identifiers. The donors were divided into four age groups: young (average 16 years), middle-aged (around 41), aged (approximately 62) and long-lived (approximately 74). To avoid experimental bias, donors of different ages were distributed randomly across sequencing lanes. The study analyzed two additional independent replicas of 1 million unique cDNA reads from the same blood draw for two donors, one aged 18 to 30 and one aged 80 or older.

Donors were 40 or so systemically healthy Caucasian individuals from Russia aged 6 to 90 years. Each donor gave roughly 11 milliliters of peripheral blood, drawn into EDTA-treated Vacutainer tubes. Ficoll-Paque density-gradient centrifugation was used to isolate PBMCs, with at least 7 million per sample. Trizol reagent was used to extract total RNA from the PBMCs, yielding at least 6 micrograms per sample. For every donor, an aliquot of PBMCs went through flow cytometry to measure the percentages of naive CD45RAhigh/CD27high T cells. The paper's findings and limits, for the study overall: Because profiling used bulk unsorted PBMCs, naive and antigen-experienced compartments could not be compared conclusively. Compared with the aged group, the long-lived group had more naive CD4+ T cells, fewer expanded clones and increased TCR diversity, suggesting age selection. Total diversity estimates from one million sequenced T cells were considered lower bounds and underestimates. The percentage of naive T cells measured by flow cytometry correlated strongly with observed TCR beta diversity. Because donor CMV infection status was unknown, age-related changes in expanded clonotypes were potentially confounded. Observed TCR beta diversity per million T cells fell roughly linearly with age, and a significant reduction was already apparent by age roughly 40.

Library preparation employed 5' RACE. TCRdb records Illumina HiSeq 2500 as the sequencer. The second PCR ran for roughly 7 to 12 cycles and used a J-beta primer mix along with a sample-barcoded 5' primer. A unique molecular identifier was introduced onto each TCR beta cDNA molecule by a template-switch 5' adaptor carrying 12 random nucleotides. At least 3 million CDR3-containing paired-end reads were obtained from each sample. First-strand cDNA was synthesized from all RNA with the Mint cDNA synthesis kit, primed by a TRBC-specific oligonucleotide. All cDNA was treated with uracil-DNA glycosylase and then went through a first 18-cycle PCR with the universal primers M1SS and BC2_uni_R. Concerning the study's data processing: For normalization, 1 million high-quality reads were randomly selected from each sample, with every read carrying a distinct molecular identifier. Reads with shared molecular identifiers were discarded instead of being binned into consensus sequences. MiTCR, set to a Q25 quality threshold and the strictest error-elimination algorithm, was used for CDR3 identification, clonotype clustering and error correction. A nonparametric unseen species model using Euler transformation provided a lower-bound estimate of total TCR beta diversity. TCRdb reprocessed the public reads (quality trimming at Q25 with fastp, clone calling with MiXCR) and kept in-frame beta chains. Rows with a matching CDR3 protein are joined into one entry that keeps the most common DNA and genes. TCRdb assigned the V and J calls; the authors' analysis was not used. The sample records 790,000 or so distinct CDR3 sequences, around 45% of which are singletons. The ten largest clones capture around 18% of the sample.

What was sequenced was blood. The rearranged segments are TRBV5-5 and TRBJ2-4; the D gene is perhaps TRBD2, on 5 matching bases. The clonotype was recovered from an elderly man in good health. The DNA sequence is TGTGCCAGCAGCCCCGTGGCAGGACTAGCCAAAAACATTCAGTACTTC. This yields the protein CASSPVAGLAKNIQYF.